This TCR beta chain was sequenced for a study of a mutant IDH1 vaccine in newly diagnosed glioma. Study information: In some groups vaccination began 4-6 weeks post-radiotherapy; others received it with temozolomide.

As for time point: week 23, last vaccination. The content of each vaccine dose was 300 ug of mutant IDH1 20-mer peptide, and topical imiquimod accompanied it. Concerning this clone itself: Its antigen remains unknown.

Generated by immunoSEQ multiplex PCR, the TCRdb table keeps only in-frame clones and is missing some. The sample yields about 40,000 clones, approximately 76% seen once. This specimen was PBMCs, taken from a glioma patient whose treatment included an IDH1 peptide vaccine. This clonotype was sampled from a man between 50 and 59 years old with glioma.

This CDR3 reads CASSQQVRGTGELFF. CDR3 nucleotides: TGCGCCAGCAGCCAGCAAGTTAGGGGCACCGGGGAGCTGTTTTTT. The rearrangement joins TRBV4-1 to TRBJ2-2; D perhaps matches TRBD1 (5 bases). Germline V gene lookup returns CDR1 MGHRA and CDR2 YSYEKL. The length of the CDR3 is 15 residues. Between the trimmed V and J ends, which lost 3 bases and 4 bases, there was a span of 12 bases.